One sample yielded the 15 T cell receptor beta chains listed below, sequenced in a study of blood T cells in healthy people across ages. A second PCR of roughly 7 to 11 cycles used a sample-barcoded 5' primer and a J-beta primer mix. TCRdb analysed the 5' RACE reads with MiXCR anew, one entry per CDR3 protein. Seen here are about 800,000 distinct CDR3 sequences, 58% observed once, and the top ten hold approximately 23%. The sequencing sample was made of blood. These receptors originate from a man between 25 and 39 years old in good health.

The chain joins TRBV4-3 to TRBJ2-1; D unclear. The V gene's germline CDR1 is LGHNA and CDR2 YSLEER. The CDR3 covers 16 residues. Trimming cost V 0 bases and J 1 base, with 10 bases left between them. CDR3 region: CASSQELADSYNEQFF. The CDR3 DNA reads TGCGCCAGCAGCCAAGAGCTTGCGGATTCCTACAATGAGCAGTTCTTC.

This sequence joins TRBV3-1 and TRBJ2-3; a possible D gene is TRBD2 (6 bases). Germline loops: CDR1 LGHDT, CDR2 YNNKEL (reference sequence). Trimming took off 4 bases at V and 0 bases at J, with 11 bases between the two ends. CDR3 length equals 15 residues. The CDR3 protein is CASSPLASSTDTQYF. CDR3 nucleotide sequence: TGTGCCAGCAGCCCACTAGCCTCCAGCACAGATACGCAGTATTTT.

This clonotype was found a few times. CDR3: CASNFKELSGRVSTREQYF. The CDR3 DNA sequence: TGTGCCAGCAACTTTAAGGAACTAAGCGGGAGGGTTTCGACGCGCGAGCAGTACTTC. J is TRBJ2-4 and V is TRBV27; 10 nucleotides agree with TRBD2. The better agreement between TRBJ2-7 and the DNA end casts doubt on the J call. This CDR3 contains 19 residues. The germline gives CDR1 MNHEY, CDR2 SMNVEV (reference sequence).

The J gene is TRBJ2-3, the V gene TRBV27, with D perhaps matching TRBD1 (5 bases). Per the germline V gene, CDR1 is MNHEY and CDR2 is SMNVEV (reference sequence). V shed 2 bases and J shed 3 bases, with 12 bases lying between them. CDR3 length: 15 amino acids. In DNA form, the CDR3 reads TGTGCCAGCAGTTTACCGTCGGCAGGGACAGATACGCAGTATTTT. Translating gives CASSLPSAGTDTQYF.

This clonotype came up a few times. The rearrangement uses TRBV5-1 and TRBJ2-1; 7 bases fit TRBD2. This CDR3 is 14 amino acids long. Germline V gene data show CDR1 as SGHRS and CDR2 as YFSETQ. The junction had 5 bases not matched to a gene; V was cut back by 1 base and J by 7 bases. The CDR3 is CASSLFGEGNEQFF. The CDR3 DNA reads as TGCGCCAGCAGCTTGTTCGGGGAGGGTAATGAGCAGTTCTTC.

The CDR3 loop reads CSASDRQETQYF. For the CDR3, the DNA is TGCAGTGCCTCAGACAGACAAGAGACCCAGTACTTC. The chain has TRBV20-1 and TRBJ2-5; tentative D call: TRBD1 (5 bases). The CDR3 contains 12 residues. Germline assignment: CDR1 DFQATT and CDR2 SNEGSKA (reference sequence). V lost 6 bases and J lost 2, with 10 bases in between.

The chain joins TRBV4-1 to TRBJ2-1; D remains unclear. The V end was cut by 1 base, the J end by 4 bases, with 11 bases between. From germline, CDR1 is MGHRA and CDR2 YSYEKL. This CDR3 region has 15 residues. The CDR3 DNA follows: TGCGCCAGCAGCCAAGTCTTTACGAGTTACAATGAGCAGTTCTTC. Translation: CASSQVFTSYNEQFF.

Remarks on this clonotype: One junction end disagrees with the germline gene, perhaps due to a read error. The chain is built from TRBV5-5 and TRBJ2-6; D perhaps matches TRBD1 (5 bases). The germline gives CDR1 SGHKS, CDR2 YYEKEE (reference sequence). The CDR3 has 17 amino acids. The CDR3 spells CASSLEPGNSGANVPTF. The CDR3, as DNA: TGTGCCAGCAGCTTGGAACCTGGCAACTCTGGGGCCAACGTCCCGACTTTC. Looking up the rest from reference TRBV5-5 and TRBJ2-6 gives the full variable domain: DAGVTQSPTHLIKTRGQQVTLRCSPISGHKSVSWYQQVLGQGPQFIFQYYEKEERGRGNFPDRFSARQFPNYSSELNVNALLLGDSALYLCASSLEPGNSGANVPTFGAGSRLTVL.

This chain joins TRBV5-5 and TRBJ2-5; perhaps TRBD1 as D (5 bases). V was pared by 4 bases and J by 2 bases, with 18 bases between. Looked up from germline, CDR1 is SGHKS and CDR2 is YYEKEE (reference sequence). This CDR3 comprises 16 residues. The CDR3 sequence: CASSPSRQRKQETQYF. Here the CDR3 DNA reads TGTGCCAGCAGCCCCTCTCGACAGAGGAAACAAGAGACCCAGTACTTC.

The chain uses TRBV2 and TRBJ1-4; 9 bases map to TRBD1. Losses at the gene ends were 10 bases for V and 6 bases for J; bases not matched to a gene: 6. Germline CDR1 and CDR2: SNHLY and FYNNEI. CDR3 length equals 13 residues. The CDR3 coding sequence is TGTGCCACCGGGACAGGGATGTATGAAAAACTGTTTTTT. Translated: CATGTGMYEKLFF.

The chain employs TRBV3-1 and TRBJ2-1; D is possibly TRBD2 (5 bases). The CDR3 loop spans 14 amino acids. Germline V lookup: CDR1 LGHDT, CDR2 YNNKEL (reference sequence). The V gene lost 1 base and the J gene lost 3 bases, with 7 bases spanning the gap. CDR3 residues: CASSQVGGYNEQFF. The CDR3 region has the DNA TGTGCCAGCAGCCAAGTAGGAGGCTACAATGAGCAGTTCTTC.

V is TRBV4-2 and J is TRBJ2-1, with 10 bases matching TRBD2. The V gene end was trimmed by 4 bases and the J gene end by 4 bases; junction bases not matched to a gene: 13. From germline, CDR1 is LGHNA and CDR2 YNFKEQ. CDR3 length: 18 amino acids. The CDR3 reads CASSLRKISGRGYNEQFF. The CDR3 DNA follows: TGTGCCAGCAGCCTACGCAAAATAAGCGGGAGGGGTTACAATGAGCAGTTCTTC.

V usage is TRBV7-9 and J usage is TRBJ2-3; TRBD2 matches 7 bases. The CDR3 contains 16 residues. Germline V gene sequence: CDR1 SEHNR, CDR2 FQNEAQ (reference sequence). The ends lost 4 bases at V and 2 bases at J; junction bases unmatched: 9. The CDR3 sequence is CASSSSAGLLTDTQYF. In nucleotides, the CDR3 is TGTGCCAGCAGCTCCTCAGCGGGATTACTCACAGATACGCAGTATTTT.

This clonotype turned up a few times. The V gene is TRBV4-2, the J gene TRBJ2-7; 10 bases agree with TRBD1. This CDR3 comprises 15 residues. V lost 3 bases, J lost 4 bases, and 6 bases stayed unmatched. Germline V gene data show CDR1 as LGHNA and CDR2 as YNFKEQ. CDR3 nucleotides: TGTGCCAGCAGCCAGCAGACAGGGGGCGTTTACGAGCAGTACTTC. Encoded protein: CASSQQTGGVYEQYF.

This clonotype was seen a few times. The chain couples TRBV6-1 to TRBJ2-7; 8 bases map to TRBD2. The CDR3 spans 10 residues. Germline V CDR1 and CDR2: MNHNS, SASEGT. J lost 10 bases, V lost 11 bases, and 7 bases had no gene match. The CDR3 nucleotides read TGTGCCCTCGGGGGGGCAACCCAGTACTTC. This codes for CALGGATQYF.